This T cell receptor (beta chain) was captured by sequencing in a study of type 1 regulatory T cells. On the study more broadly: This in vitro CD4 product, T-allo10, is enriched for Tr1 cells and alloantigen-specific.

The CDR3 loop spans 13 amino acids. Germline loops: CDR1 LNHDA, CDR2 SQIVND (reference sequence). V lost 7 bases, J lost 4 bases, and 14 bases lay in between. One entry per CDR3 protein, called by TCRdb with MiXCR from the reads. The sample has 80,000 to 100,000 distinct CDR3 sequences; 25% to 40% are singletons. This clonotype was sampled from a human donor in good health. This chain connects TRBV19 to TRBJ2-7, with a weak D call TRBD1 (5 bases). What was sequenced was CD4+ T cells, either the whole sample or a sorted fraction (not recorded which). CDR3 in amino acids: CASTDRNYYEQYF. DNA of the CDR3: TGTGCCAGTACTGACAGAAACTATTACGAGCAGTACTTC.